These 14 T cell receptor beta chains were all obtained from the same sample, sequenced in a study of cytomegalovirus exposure and HLA in healthy donors (dated by TCRdb to the late 2010s). Libraries were prepared through the immunoSEQ multiplex PCR assay. A mixture of 60 forward primers for TCR Vbeta segments and 13 reverse primers for TCR Jbeta segments was used in the multiplex PCR. The clones in this table, taken by TCRdb from immuneACCESS, are in-frame only. Not every clone is retained; where verified, under half of the shortfall comes from an unresolved V gene, and the cause of the rest is unknown. Here the sample has 85,000 to 130,000 clones; about 76% occur a single time. The ten largest clones take up around 6.4% of the sample. Sequencing was done on a sample of PBMCs. Receptors originate from a woman aged 50 to 60 in good health and CMV-seropositive.

This clone was seen only a few times. The chain combines TRBV7-3 with TRBJ2-4; the D gene is possibly TRBD2 (5 bases). V lost 5 bases, J lost 6 bases, and 17 bases lay in between. The length of the CDR3 is 15 residues. CDR1 SGHTA and CDR2 FQGTGA come from the germline V gene. CDR3 coding DNA: TGTGCCAGCAGCCCCATAGCCGGGGATGTAAACATTCAGTACTTC. Amino acids: CASSPIAGDVNIQYF.

In its sample, this clone was seen once. The rearrangement links TRBV29-1 to TRBJ2-1, with D unresolved. The CDR3 consists of 11 residues. Germline values: CDR1 SQVTM, CDR2 ANQGSEA. The V end was cut by 8 bases, the J end by 6 bases, with 11 bases between. The CDR3 bases are TGCAGCACCGCGGTACTCAATGAGCAGTTCTTC. This gives the protein CSTAVLNEQFF.

This clone was seen only once. The chain employs TRBV19 and TRBJ2-3; 7 bases match TRBD1. The germline V gene encodes CDR1 LNHDA and CDR2 SQIVND (reference sequence). With V trimmed by 7 bases and J by 1 base, 2 bases remained unmatched. The length of the CDR3 is 13 residues. The CDR3 spells CASNRGGTDTQYF. The CDR3 bases are TGTGCCAGTAACAGGGGCGGCACAGATACGCAGTATTTT.

The chain carries TRBV18 and TRBJ1-5; D might be TRBD1 (6 bases). V lost 4 bases and J lost 1, with 20 bases in between. In germline, CDR1 is KGHSH, CDR2 LQKENI. The CDR3 consists of 18 residues. The CDR3 is CASSRLGHLPGSNQPQHF. DNA for the CDR3: TGTGCCAGCTCACGCTTGGGACACCTCCCCGGGAGCAATCAGCCCCAGCATTTT.

This chain links TRBV19 with TRBJ2-5; 9 nucleotides line up with TRBD2. The V and J ends lost 6 bases and 5 bases, in that order; junction bases with no gene match: 7. The CDR3 has 14 amino acids. CDR1 LNHDA and CDR2 SQIVND come from the germline V gene (reference sequence). The CDR3 loop reads CASSGGGAGETQYF. DNA for the CDR3: TGTGCCAGTAGCGGCGGGGGGGCCGGGGAGACCCAGTACTTC.

The CDR3 spells CASSGRGEVRYTF. The CDR3 region has the DNA TGTGCCAGCAGTGGGCGAGGGGAGGTTCGCTACACCTTC. The chain carries TRBV2 and TRBJ1-2, with D perhaps matching TRBD1 (5 bases). V lost 4 bases and J 9 bases, leaving 15 bases between the germline ends. Germline CDR1 and CDR2: SNHLY and FYNNEI. CDR3 length: 13 residues.

The V call is TRBV25-1, the J call TRBJ1-4; D gene unclear. V shed 4 bases and J shed 8 bases, with 11 bases lying between them. Germline V gives CDR1 MGHDK, CDR2 SYGVNS. This CDR3 region has 13 residues. The CDR3 reads CASSGPGWEKLFF. The CDR3 bases are TGTGCCAGCAGTGGGCCGGGTTGGGAAAAACTGTTTTTT. Complete variable domain (other parts from reference TRBV25-1 and TRBJ1-4): EADIYQTPRYLVIGTGKKITLECSQTMGHDKMYWYQQDPGMELHLIHYSYGVNSTEKGDLSSESTVSRIRTEHFPLTLESARPSHTSQYLCASSGPGWEKLFFGSGTQLSVL.

A note on this clone: At one end, the junction sequence differs from germline, possibly due to a read error. This rearrangement joins TRBV7-9 to TRBJ2-5; TRBD1 matches 8 bases. CDR1 and CDR2 from the germline V gene are SEHNR and FQNEAQ (reference sequence). The CDR3 has 15 residues. The chain's CDR3 is CASSRGQGTQGTQYF. In DNA form, the CDR3 reads TGTGCCAGCAGCCGTGGACAGGGCACACAAGGGACCCAGTACTTC. Drawing the rest from reference TRBV7-9 and TRBJ2-5, the complete variable domain is DTGVSQNPRHKITKRGQNVTFRCDPISEHNRLYWYRQTLGQGPEFLTYFQNEAQLEKSRLLSDRFSAERPKGSFSTLEIQRTEQGDSAMYLCASSRGQGTQGTQYFGPGTRLLVL.

The V and J genes are TRBV10-3 and TRBJ1-1; D is undetermined. Looked up from germline, CDR1 is ENHRY and CDR2 is SYGVKD. The CDR3 loop spans 17 amino acids. The V end was cut by 2 bases, the J end by 1 base, with 17 bases between. CDR3 amino acids: CAISEATVDTANTEAFF. The CDR3, as DNA: TGTGCCATCAGTGAGGCGACGGTTGACACAGCGAACACTGAAGCTTTCTTT.

This chain links TRBV5-5 with TRBJ2-7; D perhaps matches TRBD1 (5 bases). CDR3 size: 15 residues. The germline CDR1 and CDR2 sequences are SGHKS and YYEKEE (reference sequence). V lost 2 bases, J lost 5 bases, and 17 bases lay in between. For the CDR3, the DNA is TGTGCCAGCAGCTTCTCAGGGAAAAGAAGCGACGAGCAGTACTTC. Translated, it gives CASSFSGKRSDEQYF.

The rearrangement joins TRBV4-1 to TRBJ2-3; possibly TRBD1 for D (6 bases). V lost 0 bases to trimming and J lost 0 bases, with 19 bases between them. From germline, CDR1 is MGHRA and CDR2 YSYEKL. The CDR3 is 19 amino acids. This CDR3 reads CASSQDPPGTSPSTDTQYF. The CDR3 coding sequence is TGCGCCAGCAGCCAAGATCCCCCGGGGACATCGCCTAGCACAGATACGCAGTATTTT.

This clone was observed once. This chain joins TRBV27 and TRBJ2-1; D might be TRBD2 (5 bases). Germline V lookup: CDR1 MNHEY, CDR2 SMNVEV (reference sequence). CDR3 size: 13 residues. V was cut by 6 bases and J by 6 bases, with 12 bases left in between. The CDR3 DNA is TGTGCCAGCAGCCATGGGAGTTTCAATGAGCAGTTCTTC. Its translation is CASSHGSFNEQFF.

The gene calls are TRBV6-5 and TRBJ1-2, with TRBD1 matching over 8 bases. After removal of 5 bases from V and 4 bases from J, the junction contained 3 bases not matched to a gene. CDR1 MNHEY and CDR2 SVGAGI come from the germline V gene. The CDR3 spans 13 residues. The CDR3 region is CASSPGQAYGYTF. The CDR3 nucleotides read TGTGCCAGCAGTCCGGGACAGGCCTATGGCTACACCTTC.

J is TRBJ2-7 and V is TRBV2; D unclear. CDR1 and CDR2 from the germline V gene are SNHLY and FYNNEI. The germline V and J ends were trimmed by 1 base and 0 bases, with 10 bases remaining between them. CDR3 length: 15 residues. The CDR3 coding sequence is TGTGCCAGCAGTGAAGAGTTAGAGAGCTCCTACGAGCAGTACTTC. It encodes CASSEELESSYEQYF.